A single T cell receptor (beta chain) is shown here with its context. Trimming stripped 0 bases from V and 0 bases from J, with 7 bases between. Germline CDR1 SGHRS, CDR2 YFSETQ. The CDR3 totals 15 residues. Source study methods: Reference gene primers were amplified, and this amplification served to estimate nucleated cell counts. TCRdb's table, derived via immunoSEQ multiplex PCR, lists solely in-frame clones and lacks some. V and J calls and clone size are given by that table; D and trimming were obtained from the DNA. The data hold around 190,000 clones, with about four fifths observed a single time. This specimen comes from a study of blood T cell repertoires in COVID-19.

This TCR came from a woman in her thirties who had recovered from COVID-19. The chain combines TRBV5-1 with TRBJ1-5; possibly TRBD1 for D (5 bases). Sequenced material: PBMCs or T cells enriched from blood (not recorded which). The CDR3 nucleotides are TGCGCCAGCAGCTTGGCAACAGGTAGCAATCAGCCCCAGCATTTT. Amino acids: CASSLATGSNQPQHF.